Below are 31 T cell receptor beta chains sequenced from a single sample in a study of radiotherapy plus CTLA-4 blockade in lung cancer. The repertoire was sequenced with immunoSEQ multiplex PCR; TCRdb's copy has only in-frame clones and lacks some. The data contain 95,000 to 150,000 clones, about nine tenths of them singletons. The specimen comprised peripheral blood, sampled from a patient treated with radiotherapy plus ipilimumab. Source of these receptors: a human donor with non-small cell lung cancer that progressed on radiotherapy plus ipilimumab.

This chain uses TRBV6-5 with TRBJ2-3; tentatively, D is TRBD1 or TRBD2 (5 bases each). Germline loops: CDR1 MNHEY, CDR2 SVGAGI. This CDR3 has 15 residues. With 6 bases removed from V and 5 bases from J, the gap between germline ends came to 18 bases. The CDR3 region has the DNA TGTGCCAGCAGGGGGGAGAACCCCCTCGTAGATACGCAGTATTTT. This sequence encodes CASRGENPLVDTQYF.

The rearrangement uses TRBV10-1 and TRBJ2-1, with D tentatively TRBD1 (7 bases). Germline V lookup: CDR1 WNHNN, CDR2 SYGVQD (reference sequence). The CDR3 covers 16 residues. V lost 0 bases, J lost 9 bases, and 18 bases lay in between. The CDR3 loop reads CASSESEMGQGGEQFF. Here the CDR3 DNA reads TGCGCCAGCAGTGAGTCGGAAATGGGGCAGGGGGGTGAGCAGTTCTTC.

The chain employs TRBV10-3 and TRBJ2-1; 10 nucleotides align to TRBD1. Trimming removed 2 bases from V and 6 bases from J; junction bases left unmatched: 10. The CDR3 contains 17 residues. Germline V gene lookup returns CDR1 ENHRY and CDR2 SYGVKD. The CDR3 region is CAISESWTGGSRNEQFF. The DNA for the CDR3 is TGTGCCATCAGTGAGAGTTGGACAGGGGGTTCTCGCAATGAGCAGTTCTTC.

The rearrangement uses TRBV18 and TRBJ2-4; weak D call: TRBD1 (6 bases). CDR1 is KGHSH, CDR2 LQKENI, per germline. The V end was cut by 3 bases, the J end by 5 bases, with 8 bases between. This CDR3 spans 13 amino acids. This CDR3 reads CASSPGQQNIQYF. CDR3 sequence (DNA): TGTGCCAGCTCACCGGGACAACAAAACATTCAGTACTTC.

The chain has TRBV6-1 and TRBJ2-7; 10 positions match TRBD1. V lost 7 bases, J lost 7 bases, and 10 bases stayed unmatched. Germline V gene sequence: CDR1 MNHNS, CDR2 SASEGT. This CDR3 comprises 14 residues. This CDR3 reads CASKGTGESREQYF. CDR3 nucleotides: TGTGCCAGCAAGGGGACAGGGGAGTCCCGGGAGCAGTACTTC.

V is TRBV5-6 and J is TRBJ1-1; D may be TRBD1 (6 bases). The CDR3 runs to 14 residues. V lost 5 bases to trimming and J lost 4 bases, with 15 bases between them. Germline values: CDR1 SGHDT, CDR2 YYEEEE. The CDR3 nucleotides are TGTGCCAGCAGGCAACAGGGTTGGCCCACTGAAGCTTTCTTT. This codes for CASRQQGWPTEAFF.

In this sample, this clone turned up once. J is TRBJ2-5 and V is TRBV2; TRBD1 matches at 9 bases. The J call may be mistaken, given a closer DNA end match to TRBJ2-7. The CDR3 sequence is 11 residues long. Germline V gene data show CDR1 as SNHLY and CDR2 as FYNNEI. The CDR3 protein is CASGDRDEQYF. The CDR3 DNA sequence: TGTGCCAGCGGGGACAGGGACGAGCAGTACTTC.

This clone was picked up one time. This chain joins TRBV7-8 and TRBJ2-1; TRBD2 aligns across 7 bases. The CDR3 has 15 residues. Germline V gene lookup returns CDR1 SGHVS and CDR2 FQNEAQ. V was pared by 7 bases and J by 0 bases, with 6 bases of the junction left unmatched. As DNA, the CDR3 is TGTGCCAGCATTCTAGCGGATCACTCCTACAATGAGCAGTTCTTC. Amino acids: CASILADHSYNEQFF.

The chain joins TRBV2 to TRBJ1-1; 8 positions agree with TRBD1. This CDR3 contains 14 residues. Germline V gives CDR1 SNHLY, CDR2 FYNNEI. V dropped 7 bases and J dropped 2; count of bases not matched to a gene: 6. DNA of the CDR3: TGTGCCAGCATACCAGACAGGGGCAACACTGAAGCTTTCTTT. This codes for CASIPDRGNTEAFF.

J is TRBJ2-3 and V is TRBV9, with 9 bases identical to TRBD1. Germline CDR1 reads SGDLS; CDR2 reads YYNGEE. The CDR3 covers 16 residues. V lost 0 bases and J lost 4; bases outside the gene matches: 6. The CDR3 loop is CASSVAQGATPDTQYF. The DNA for the CDR3 is TGTGCCAGCAGCGTAGCACAGGGGGCGACCCCAGATACGCAGTATTTT.

The chain recombines TRBV19 with TRBJ2-2; D uncertain. This CDR3 region has 12 residues. CDR1 LNHDA and CDR2 SQIVND come from the germline V gene (reference sequence). V lost 4 bases, J lost 6 bases, and 6 bases lay in between. CDR3 sequence reads: CASSTGPGELFF. CDR3 nucleotides: TGTGCCAGTAGTACTGGGCCCGGGGAGCTGTTTTTT.

The CDR3 nucleotides are TGCGCCAGCAGTGCCTCCCTAGGATTCAATGAGCAGTTCTTC. It is translated as CASSASLGFNEQFF. This chain uses TRBV10-1 with TRBJ2-1; D call uncertain. The CDR3 extends over 14 amino acids. Germline loops: CDR1 WNHNN, CDR2 SYGVQD (reference sequence). V gave up 4 bases and J gave up 6 bases, with 13 bases separating them.

J is TRBJ2-7 and V is TRBV11-2; TRBD2 matches at 8 bases. J gave up 3 bases and V 1 base, and 17 bases lay outside the gene matches. The CDR3 contains 19 residues. Per germline, CDR1 SGHAT and CDR2 FQNNGV. The DNA of the CDR3 is TGTGCCAGCAGCTTAGGTTCTCAGGTGAGGCTAGCGGGCGACTACGAGCAGTACTTC. Translating gives CASSLGSQVRLAGDYEQYF. Supplemented by reference TRBV11-2 and TRBJ2-7, the full variable domain reads EAGVAQSPRYKIIEKRQSVAFWCNPISGHATLYWYQQILGQGPKLLIQFQNNGVVDDSQLPKDRFSAERLKGVDSTLKIQPAKLEDSAVYLCASSLGSQVRLAGDYEQYFGPGTRLTVT.

The chain links TRBV6-6 to TRBJ1-2; possibly TRBD1 for D (6 bases). The CDR3 length is 11 residues. V was shortened by 6 bases and J by 7 bases, with 9 bases between the two germline ends. Germline V gene sequence: CDR1 MNHNY, CDR2 SVGAGI (reference sequence). The CDR3 protein is CASSPGVGYTF. The CDR3 nucleotides read TGTGCCAGCAGCCCAGGGGTTGGCTACACCTTC.

The chain links TRBV5-1 to TRBJ2-1; unclear D gene. CDR1 and CDR2 (germline): SGHRS, YFSETQ. Trimming cost V 0 bases and J 5 bases, with 6 bases left between them. CDR3 size: 13 residues. CDR3 amino acids: CASSLVLNNEQFF. CDR3 DNA: TGCGCCAGCAGCTTGGTGCTCAACAATGAGCAGTTCTTC.

V gene TRBV7-8 combines with J gene TRBJ2-3; D gene ambiguous. Germline CDR1 is SGHVS and CDR2 is FQNEAQ. The germline V and J ends were trimmed by 4 bases and 6 bases, with 5 bases remaining between them. The CDR3 is 11 residues long. The CDR3 sequence: CASSSLDTQYF. Here the CDR3 DNA reads TGTGCCAGCAGCTCTCTGGATACGCAGTATTTT. Full variable domain (missing parts from reference TRBV7-8 and TRBJ2-3): GAGVSQSPRYKVAKRGQDVALRCDPISGHVSLFWYQQALGQGPEFLTYFQNEAQLDKSGLPSDRFFAERPEGSVSTLKIQRTQQEDSAVYLCASSSLDTQYFGPGTRLTVL.

The chain recombines TRBV5-6 with TRBJ2-7; a weak D match, TRBD1 (7 bases). The CDR3 loop spans 16 amino acids. The V gene lost 4 bases and the J gene lost 0 bases, with 17 bases spanning the gap. Germline CDR1 reads SGHDT; CDR2 reads YYEEEE. The CDR3 nucleotides read TGTGCCAGCAGCCCGCCGACAGGGAGGAGCTCCTACGAGCAGTACTTC. Translating gives CASSPPTGRSSYEQYF.

The chain uses TRBV5-1 and TRBJ1-1; maybe TRBD1 (6 bases). Germline V CDR1 and CDR2: SGHRS, YFSETQ. V dropped 3 bases and J dropped 7 bases, with 16 bases sitting between them. The CDR3 is 14 residues long. CDR3 sequence: CASSSRQGTNEAFF. CDR3 bases: TGCGCCAGCAGCTCGCGGCAGGGGACTAATGAAGCTTTCTTT.

The chain has TRBV2 and TRBJ2-6, with 8 bases matching TRBD1. CDR1 is SNHLY, CDR2 FYNNEI, per germline. The V gene end was trimmed by 5 bases and the J gene end by 4 bases; junction bases not matched to a gene: 4. This CDR3 comprises 15 residues. CDR3 sequence (DNA): TGTGCCAGCAGTTCACAGGGGGTCGGGGCCAACGTCCTGACTTTC. It encodes CASSSQGVGANVLTF.

The rearrangement uses TRBV6-6 and TRBJ1-1, with TRBD1 matching over 7 bases. The CDR3 runs 13 residues. V shed 5 bases, J shed 4 bases, and the junction held 4 bases outside the gene matches. Germline V gene lookup returns CDR1 MNHNY and CDR2 SVGAGI (reference sequence). For the CDR3, the DNA is TGTGCCAGCAGTACGTCAGGGGGCACTGAAGCTTTCTTT. Protein: CASSTSGGTEAFF.

This chain uses TRBV7-8 with TRBJ2-2, with D perhaps TRBD1 (6 bases). Germline V gene lookup returns CDR1 SGHVS and CDR2 FQNEAQ. Deletions cut 6 bases from V and 4 bases from J, with 12 bases between. The CDR3 contains 14 residues. The CDR3 coding sequence is TGTGCCAGCAGATTGGACAGACCCACCGGGGAGCTGTTTTTT. Encoded protein: CASRLDRPTGELFF.

The CDR3, as DNA: TGTGCCAGCAGCTGGGGACAGCTATCTAATGAAAAACTGTTTTTT. It yields the protein CASSWGQLSNEKLFF. The chain employs TRBV7-9 and TRBJ1-4; TRBD1 matches 7 bases. V gave up 4 bases and J gave up 3 bases; unmatched junction bases: 5. The CDR3 is 15 residues long. Germline V lookup: CDR1 SEHNR, CDR2 FQNEAQ (reference sequence). Filled out from reference TRBV7-9 and TRBJ1-4, the complete variable domain reads DTGVSQNPRHKITKRGQNVTFRCDPISEHNRLYWYRQTLGQGPEFLTYFQNEAQLEKSRLLSDRFSAERPKGSFSTLEIQRTEQGDSAMYLCASSWGQLSNEKLFFGSGTQLSVL.

The chain carries TRBV6-1 and TRBJ1-2; no reliable D call. Germline V CDR1 and CDR2: MNHNS, SASEGT. With 1 base removed from V and 6 bases from J, the gap between germline ends came to 9 bases. CDR3 length: 13 residues. CDR3 DNA: TGTGCCAGCAGTGAAGACAGACCCAATGGCTACACCTTC. This sequence encodes CASSEDRPNGYTF.

CDR3 nucleotides: TGTGCCAGCAGCGTCCACGTAGCGGGAGGTCCCGGGGAGCTGTTTTTT. The encoded protein is CASSVHVAGGPGELFF. The J gene is TRBJ2-2, the V gene TRBV9; 10 bases are shared with TRBD2. There are 16 residues in the CDR3. Germline CDR1 and CDR2: SGDLS and YYNGEE. With 2 bases clipped from V and 6 bases from J, the junction kept 7 bases outside the gene matches.

CDR3 sequence reads: CASRESWNYNEQFF. The CDR3 DNA reads TGTGCCAGCAGGGAGTCGTGGAACTACAATGAGCAGTTCTTC. V gene TRBV2 combines with J gene TRBJ2-1; D is ambiguous. Germline loops: CDR1 SNHLY, CDR2 FYNNEI. V was cut by 6 bases and J by 3 bases, with 12 bases left in between. The CDR3 spans 14 residues.

V is TRBV6-6 and J is TRBJ2-7, with D possibly TRBD2 on 5 matching bases. The CDR3 length is 12 residues. V lost 8 bases to trimming and J lost 6 bases, with 14 bases between them. Germline V CDR1 and CDR2: MNHNY, SVGAGI (reference sequence). CDR3 amino acids: CASRPGLAEQYF. In nucleotides, the CDR3 is TGTGCCAGCCGGCCGGGATTGGCCGAGCAGTACTTC.

V and J are TRBV5-1 and TRBJ2-6, with no clear D. The germline V and J ends were trimmed by 4 bases and 0 bases, with 11 bases remaining between them. This CDR3 contains 16 residues. Germline CDR1 and CDR2: SGHRS and YFSETQ. This CDR3 is CASSPTRFSGANVLTF. The CDR3 bases are TGCGCCAGCAGCCCTACACGGTTCTCTGGGGCCAACGTCCTGACTTTC.

The rearrangement joins TRBV5-1 to TRBJ2-7, with 16 bases fitting TRBD2. The CDR3 loop spans 15 amino acids. The germline V gene encodes CDR1 SGHRS and CDR2 YFSETQ. V was clipped by 3 bases and J by 4 bases; unmatched bases: 1. The CDR3 nucleotides read TGCGCCAGCAGCTCGGGACTAGCGGGAGGGTACGAGCAGTACTTC. It translates to CASSSGLAGGYEQYF. Complete variable domain (other parts from reference TRBV5-1 and TRBJ2-7): KAGVTQTPRYLIKTRGQQVTLSCSPISGHRSVSWYQQTPGQGLQFLFEYFSETQRNKGNFPGRFSGRQFSNSRSEMNVSTLELGDSALYLCASSSGLAGGYEQYFGPGTRLTVT.

The rearrangement uses TRBV2 and TRBJ2-3; 10 nucleotides match TRBD2. Germline CDR1 and CDR2: SNHLY and FYNNEI. The junction had 5 bases not matched to a gene; V was cut back by 2 bases and J by 3 bases. CDR3 length equals 16 residues. The CDR3 loop reads CASSEIAGGGTDTQYF. CDR3 nucleotides: TGTGCCAGCAGTGAAATAGCGGGAGGTGGAACAGATACGCAGTATTTT.

Of note for this clone: An end of the junction differs from the germline gene, which may be a read error. The chain links TRBV7-7 to TRBJ2-2; D call uncertain. The germline CDR1 and CDR2 sequences are SSHAT and FNYEAQ (reference sequence). CDR3 length equals 12 residues. The CDR3 is CASSSNTGELFF. In DNA, the CDR3 is TGTGCTAGCAGCTCGAACACCGGGGAGCTGTTTTTT.

CDR3 residues: CASSGGRQGSHGGNQPQHF. Written as DNA, the CDR3 is TGTGCCAGCAGCGGTGGTCGCCAGGGGAGTCACGGGGGCAATCAGCCCCAGCATTTT. The chain joins TRBV7-2 to TRBJ1-5, with D possibly TRBD1 on 6 matching bases. The CDR3 contains 19 residues. Germline CDR1 and CDR2: SGHTA and FQGNSA. V lost 5 bases and J 2 bases, leaving 25 bases between the germline ends.